This is a list of T cell receptor beta chains from one sample in a study of blood T cell repertoires in COVID-19. This table comes from immunoSEQ multiplex PCR, and its TCRdb copy is limited to in-frame clones, with some not included. The table lists over 250,000 clones, nearly 90% of them singletons. The sequenced sample was PBMCs or T cells enriched from blood (not recorded which). Every receptor here comes from a woman aged 25 to 45 who had recovered from COVID-19. The CDR3 runs from the conserved cysteine through the conserved F or W. Each record gives: D gene, J gene, V gene, clone size, CDR3 protein, CDR3 DNA. D genes are given only for firm matches. The listing skips clone size in some rows; elsewhere it reads once, few, many or a size class.

>TRBD1|TRBJ2-5|TRBV6-6|once
CASSGQGRRETQYF
TGTGCCAGCAGCGGACAGGGACGGCGAGAGACCCAGTACTTC
>TRBD2|TRBJ2-5|TRBV7-6|-
CASSEPGLAVQETQYF
TGTGCCAGCAGCGAGCCGGGACTAGCGGTCCAAGAGACCCAGTACTTC
>TRBD2|TRBJ2-1|TRBV5-4|-
CASSLAGEGEQFF
TGTGCCAGCAGCTTGGCGGGGGAGGGTGAGCAGTTCTTC
>-|TRBJ1-1|TRBV11-2|-
CASSLDITEAFF
TGTGCCAGCAGCTTAGATATAACTGAAGCTTTCTTT
>TRBD1|TRBJ2-7|TRBV4-3|-
CASSGDRGSGEQYF
TGCGCCAGCAGCGGCGACAGGGGGTCCGGCGAGCAGTACTTC
>-|TRBJ2-7|TRBV27|-
CASSPPGTETYEQYF
TGTGCCAGCAGTCCCCCGGGGACTGAAACCTACGAGCAGTACTTC
>TRBD1|TRBJ2-7|TRBV6-1|once
CASSDTLRDRRYEQYF
TGTGCCAGCAGTGATACCCTCCGGGACAGACGCTACGAGCAGTACTTC
>TRBD1|TRBJ1-2|TRBV29-1|-
CSVAPTGEAGGYTF
TGCAGCGTTGCCCCGACAGGGGAGGCTGGTGGCTACACCTTC
>TRBD1|TRBJ1-1|TRBV2|-
CASSLQGMNTEAFF
TGTGCCAGCAGTTTACAGGGGATGAACACTGAAGCTTTCTTT
>TRBD1|TRBJ1-4|TRBV7-9|few
CASSLSPRGPNEKLFF
TGTGCCAGCAGCTTATCCCCCAGGGGGCCAAATGAAAAACTGTTTTTT
>-|TRBJ2-7|TRBV6-2/TRBV6-3|-
CASSYSYGPSYEQYF
TGTGCCAGCAGTTACTCGTACGGTCCCTCCTACGAGCAGTACTTC